Given below is one TCR beta chain in context. What it binds is unknown. Mismatch with germline at one junction end may stem from a read error. The germline gives CDR1 LGHNA, CDR2 YNFKEQ. This CDR3 contains 14 residues. The library was made from cDNA and included unique molecular identifiers. From approximately 0.95 to 9.8 million T cells, 450,000 to 550,000 cDNA molecules were obtained. TCRdb re-called the PCR reads with MiXCR, one entry per CDR3 protein. The table records fewer than 850,000 distinct CDR3 sequences, around 42% of them present only once. The data belong to a study of post-analysis software for immune sequencing data. Findings of the study overall: Controls showed lower frequencies than patients for roughly five TRBV segments, and TRBV5-6, TRBV5-1 and TRBV20-1 were among these.

This chain links TRBV4-2 with TRBJ1-5; TRBD1 matches at 9 bases. The sample comprised blood. This TCR was sampled from a girl under 18 with multiple sclerosis. The CDR3 region has the DNA TGTGCCAGCAGCCCAGGACAGGGGAAGGAGCCACAGCATTTT. Amino acid sequence: CASSPGQGKEPQHF.